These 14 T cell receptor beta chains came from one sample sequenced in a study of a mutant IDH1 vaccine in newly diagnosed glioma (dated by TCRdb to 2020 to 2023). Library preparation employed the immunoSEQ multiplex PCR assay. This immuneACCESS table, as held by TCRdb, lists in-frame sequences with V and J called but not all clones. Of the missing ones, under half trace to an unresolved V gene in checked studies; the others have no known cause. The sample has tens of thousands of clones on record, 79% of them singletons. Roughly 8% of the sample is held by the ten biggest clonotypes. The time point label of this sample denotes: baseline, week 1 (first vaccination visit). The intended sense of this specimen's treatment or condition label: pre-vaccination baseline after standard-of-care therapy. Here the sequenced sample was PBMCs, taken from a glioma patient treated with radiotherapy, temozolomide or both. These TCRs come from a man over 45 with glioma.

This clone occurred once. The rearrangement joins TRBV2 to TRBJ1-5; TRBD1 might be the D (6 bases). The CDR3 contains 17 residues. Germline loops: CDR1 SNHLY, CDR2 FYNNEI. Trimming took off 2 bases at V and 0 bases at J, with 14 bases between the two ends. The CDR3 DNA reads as TGTGCCAGCAGTGAATGGGGGCAGGGGCCTAGCAATCAGCCCCAGCATTTT. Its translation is CASSEWGQGPSNQPQHF.

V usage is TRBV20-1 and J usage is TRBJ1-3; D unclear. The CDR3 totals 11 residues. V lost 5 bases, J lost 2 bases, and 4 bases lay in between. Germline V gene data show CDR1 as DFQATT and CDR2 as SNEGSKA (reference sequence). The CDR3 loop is CSAYTGNTIYF. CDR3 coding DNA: TGCAGTGCTTACACTGGAAACACCATATATTTT.

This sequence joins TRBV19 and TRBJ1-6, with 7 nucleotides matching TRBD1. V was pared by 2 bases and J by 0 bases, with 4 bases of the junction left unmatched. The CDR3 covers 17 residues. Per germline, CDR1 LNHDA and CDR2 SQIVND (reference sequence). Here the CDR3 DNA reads TGTGCCAGTAGTATACACCGGGACAGCTCCTATAATTCACCCCTCCACTTT. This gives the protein CASSIHRDSSYNSPLHF.

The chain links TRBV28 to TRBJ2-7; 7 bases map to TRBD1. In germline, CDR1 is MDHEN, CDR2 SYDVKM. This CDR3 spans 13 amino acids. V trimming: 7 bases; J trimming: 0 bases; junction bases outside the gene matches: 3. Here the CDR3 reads CASTRDSSYEQYF. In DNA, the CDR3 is TGTGCCAGCACCAGGGACAGCTCCTACGAGCAGTACTTC.

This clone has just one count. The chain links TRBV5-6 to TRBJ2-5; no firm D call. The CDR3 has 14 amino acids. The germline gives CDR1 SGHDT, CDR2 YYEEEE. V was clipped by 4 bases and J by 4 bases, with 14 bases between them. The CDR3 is CASSLGPSRETQYF. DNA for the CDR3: TGTGCCAGCAGCCTCGGTCCTTCGAGAGAGACCCAGTACTTC.

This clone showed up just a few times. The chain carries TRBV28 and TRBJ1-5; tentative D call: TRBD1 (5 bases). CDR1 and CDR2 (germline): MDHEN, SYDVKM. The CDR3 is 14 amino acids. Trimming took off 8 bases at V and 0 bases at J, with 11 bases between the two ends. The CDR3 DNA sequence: TGTGCCAGCCAGGGAGGTTATAGCAATCAGCCCCAGCATTTT. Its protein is CASQGGYSNQPQHF.

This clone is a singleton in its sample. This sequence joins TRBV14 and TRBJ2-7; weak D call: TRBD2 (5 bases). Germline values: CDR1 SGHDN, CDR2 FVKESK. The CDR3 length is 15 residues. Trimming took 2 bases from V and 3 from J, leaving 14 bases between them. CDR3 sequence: CASSQNLDRDYEQYF. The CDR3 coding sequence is TGTGCCAGCAGCCAAAATCTGGACCGGGACTACGAGCAGTACTTC.

In DNA form, the CDR3 reads TGTGCCAGTAGTAGGAGCCGTCCCACTGAAGCTTTCTTT. Protein product: CASSRSRPTEAFF. The chain joins TRBV19 to TRBJ1-1; D is uncertain. V gave up 4 bases and J gave up 4 bases, with 10 bases separating them. Germline CDR1 reads LNHDA; CDR2 reads SQIVND (reference sequence). The CDR3 contains 13 residues.

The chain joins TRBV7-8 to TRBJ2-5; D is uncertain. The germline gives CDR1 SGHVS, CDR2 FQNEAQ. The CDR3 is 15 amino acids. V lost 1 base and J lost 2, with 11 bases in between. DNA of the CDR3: TGTGCCAGCAGCTTAGATGGTCTGGGGCAAGAGACCCAGTACTTC. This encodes CASSLDGLGQETQYF. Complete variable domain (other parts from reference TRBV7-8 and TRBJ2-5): GAGVSQSPRYKVAKRGQDVALRCDPISGHVSLFWYQQALGQGPEFLTYFQNEAQLDKSGLPSDRFFAERPEGSVSTLKIQRTQQEDSAVYLCASSLDGLGQETQYFGPGTRLLVL.

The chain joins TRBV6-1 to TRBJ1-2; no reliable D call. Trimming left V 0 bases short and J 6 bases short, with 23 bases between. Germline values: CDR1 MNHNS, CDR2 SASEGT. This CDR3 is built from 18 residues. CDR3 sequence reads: CASSEAVWEGLESHGYTF. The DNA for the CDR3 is TGTGCCAGCAGTGAAGCAGTTTGGGAGGGATTGGAATCGCATGGCTACACCTTC.

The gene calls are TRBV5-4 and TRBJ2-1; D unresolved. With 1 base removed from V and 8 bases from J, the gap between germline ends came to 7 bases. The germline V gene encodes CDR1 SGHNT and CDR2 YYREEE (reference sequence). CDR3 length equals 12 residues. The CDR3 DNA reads TGTGCCAGCAGCTTGAATGAGGATGAGCAGTTCTTC. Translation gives CASSLNEDEQFF. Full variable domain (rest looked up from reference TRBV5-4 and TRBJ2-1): ETGVTQSPTHLIKTRGQQVTLRCSSQSGHNTVSWYQQALGQGPQFIFQYYREEENGRGNFPPRFSGLQFPNYSSELNVNALELDDSALYLCASSLNEDEQFFGPGTRLTVL.

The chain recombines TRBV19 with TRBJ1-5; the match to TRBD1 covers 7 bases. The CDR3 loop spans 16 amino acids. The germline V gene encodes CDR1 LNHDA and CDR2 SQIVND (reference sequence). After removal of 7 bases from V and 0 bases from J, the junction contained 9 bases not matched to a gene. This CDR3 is CASTQSGGFSNQPQHF. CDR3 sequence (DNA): TGTGCCAGTACCCAATCAGGGGGATTTAGCAATCAGCCCCAGCATTTT.

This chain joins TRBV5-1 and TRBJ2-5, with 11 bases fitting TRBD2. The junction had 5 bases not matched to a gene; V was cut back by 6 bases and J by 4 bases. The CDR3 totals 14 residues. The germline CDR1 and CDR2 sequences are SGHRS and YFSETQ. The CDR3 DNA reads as TGCGCCAGCAAACTAGCGGGAGAAGGAGAGACCCAGTACTTC. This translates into CASKLAGEGETQYF.

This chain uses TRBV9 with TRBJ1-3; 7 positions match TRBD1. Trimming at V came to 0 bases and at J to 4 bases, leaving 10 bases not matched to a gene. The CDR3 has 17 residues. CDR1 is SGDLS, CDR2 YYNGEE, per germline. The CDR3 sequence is CASSVAGRGSSGNTIYF. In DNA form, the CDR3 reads TGTGCCAGCAGCGTAGCCGGCAGGGGGTCTTCCGGAAACACCATATATTTT.